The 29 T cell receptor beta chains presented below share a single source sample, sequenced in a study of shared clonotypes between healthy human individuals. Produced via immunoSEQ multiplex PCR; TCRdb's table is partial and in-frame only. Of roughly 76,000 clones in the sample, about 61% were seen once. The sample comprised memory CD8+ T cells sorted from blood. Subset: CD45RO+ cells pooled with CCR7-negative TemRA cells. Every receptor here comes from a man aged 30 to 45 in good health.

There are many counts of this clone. CDR3 in amino acids: CATSAQRQGSTDTQYF. The CDR3 coding sequence is TGTGCCACCAGCGCCCAGAGACAGGGGAGCACAGATACGCAGTATTTT. The genes are TRBV15 and TRBJ2-3, with 8 positions matching TRBD1. This CDR3 has 16 residues. Germline V gene lookup returns CDR1 LNHNV and CDR2 YYDKDF (reference sequence). V lost 5 bases and J lost 0; bases outside the gene matches: 7.

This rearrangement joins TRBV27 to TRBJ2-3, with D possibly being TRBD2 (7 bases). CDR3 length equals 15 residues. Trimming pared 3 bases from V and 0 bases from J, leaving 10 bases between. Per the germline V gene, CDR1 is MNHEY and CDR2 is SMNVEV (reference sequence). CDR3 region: CASSFGGASTDTQYF. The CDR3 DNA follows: TGTGCCAGCAGTTTTGGGGGGGCAAGCACAGATACGCAGTATTTT.

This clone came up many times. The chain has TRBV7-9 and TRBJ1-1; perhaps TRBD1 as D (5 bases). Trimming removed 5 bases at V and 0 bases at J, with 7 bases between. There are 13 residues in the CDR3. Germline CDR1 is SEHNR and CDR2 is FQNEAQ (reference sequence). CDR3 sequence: CASSIQVNTEAFF. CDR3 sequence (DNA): TGTGCCAGCAGCATACAGGTGAACACTGAAGCTTTCTTT.

CDR3 region: CASSEVRFGQFF. The CDR3 DNA reads TGTGCCAGCAGTGAAGTAAGATTTGGGCAGTTCTTC. The J gene is TRBJ2-1, the V gene TRBV6-1; unclear D gene. The ends were cut back, 1 base at V and 12 bases at J, with 10 bases in the middle. The CDR3 consists of 12 residues. Looked up from germline, CDR1 is MNHNS and CDR2 is SASEGT.

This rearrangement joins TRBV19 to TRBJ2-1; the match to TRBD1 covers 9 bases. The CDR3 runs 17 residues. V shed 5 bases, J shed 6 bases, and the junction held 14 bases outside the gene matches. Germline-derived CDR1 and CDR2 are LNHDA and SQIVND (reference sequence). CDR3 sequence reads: CASSVQQGASFFNEQFF. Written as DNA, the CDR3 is TGTGCCAGTAGTGTCCAACAGGGGGCCTCCTTTTTCAATGAGCAGTTCTTC.

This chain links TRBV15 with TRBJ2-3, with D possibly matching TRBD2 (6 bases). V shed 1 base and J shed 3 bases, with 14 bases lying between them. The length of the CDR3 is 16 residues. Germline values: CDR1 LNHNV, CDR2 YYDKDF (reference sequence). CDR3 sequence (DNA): TGTGCCACCAGCAGAGGTAGCGGAATGGAAACAGATACGCAGTATTTT. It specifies CATSRGSGMETDTQYF.

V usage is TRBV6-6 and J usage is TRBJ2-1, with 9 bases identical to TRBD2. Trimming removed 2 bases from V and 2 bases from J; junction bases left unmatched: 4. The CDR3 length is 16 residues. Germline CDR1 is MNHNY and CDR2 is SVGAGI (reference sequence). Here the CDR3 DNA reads TGTGCCAGCAGTTACGCGCGGGAGGGCCCCTACAATGAGCAGTTCTTC. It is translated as CASSYAREGPYNEQFF.

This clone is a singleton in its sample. The CDR3 nucleotides are TGTGCCAGCAGCTTAGTGTTCAGGGGGGAAGAGACCCAGTACTTC. Protein: CASSLVFRGEETQYF. The chain employs TRBV7-9 and TRBJ2-5; possibly TRBD1 for D (7 bases). Germline V gene data show CDR1 as SEHNR and CDR2 as FQNEAQ (reference sequence). Trimming removed 1 base at V and 3 bases at J, with 12 bases between. This CDR3 spans 15 amino acids.

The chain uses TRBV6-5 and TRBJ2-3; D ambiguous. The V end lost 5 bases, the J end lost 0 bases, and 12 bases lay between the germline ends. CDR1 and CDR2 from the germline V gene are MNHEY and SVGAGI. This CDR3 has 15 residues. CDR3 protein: CASSGYYGSTDTQYF. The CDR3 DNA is TGTGCCAGCAGTGGATACTACGGAAGCACAGATACGCAGTATTTT.

This CDR3 is CASSTHRVASYEQYF. CDR3 sequence (DNA): TGTGCCAGCAGTACACACAGGGTCGCCTCCTACGAGCAGTACTTC. The gene calls are TRBV2 and TRBJ2-7; tentatively, D is TRBD1 (6 bases). The CDR3 covers 15 residues. CDR1 and CDR2 (germline): SNHLY, FYNNEI. V shed 5 bases and J shed 0 bases, with 14 bases lying between them.

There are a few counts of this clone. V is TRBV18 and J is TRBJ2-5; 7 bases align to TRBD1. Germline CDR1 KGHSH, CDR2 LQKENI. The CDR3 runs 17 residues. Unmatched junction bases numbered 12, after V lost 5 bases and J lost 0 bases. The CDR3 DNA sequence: TGTGCCAGCTCATCACGGCCAGGAGACAGGGACCAAGAGACCCAGTACTTC. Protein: CASSSRPGDRDQETQYF.

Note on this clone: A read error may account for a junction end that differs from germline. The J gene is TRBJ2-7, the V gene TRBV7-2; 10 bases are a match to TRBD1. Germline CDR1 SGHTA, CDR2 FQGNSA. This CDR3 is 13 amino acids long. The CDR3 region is CASSPSPGTGELF. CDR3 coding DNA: TGTGCCAGCAGCCCTTCTCCCGGGACAGGGGAACTCTTC.

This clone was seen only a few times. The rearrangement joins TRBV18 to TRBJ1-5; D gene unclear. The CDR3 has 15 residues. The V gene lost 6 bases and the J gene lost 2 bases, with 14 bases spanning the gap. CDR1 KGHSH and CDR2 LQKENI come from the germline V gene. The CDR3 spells CASSPDGLGNQPQHF. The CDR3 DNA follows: TGTGCCAGCTCCCCGGATGGGTTGGGCAATCAGCCCCAGCATTTT. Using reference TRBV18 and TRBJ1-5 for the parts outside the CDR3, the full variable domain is NAGVMQNPRHLVRRRGQEARLRCSPMKGHSHVYWYRQLPEEGLKFMVYLQKENIIDESGMPKERFSAEFPKEGPSILRIQQVVRGDSAAYFCASSPDGLGNQPQHFGDGTRLSIL.

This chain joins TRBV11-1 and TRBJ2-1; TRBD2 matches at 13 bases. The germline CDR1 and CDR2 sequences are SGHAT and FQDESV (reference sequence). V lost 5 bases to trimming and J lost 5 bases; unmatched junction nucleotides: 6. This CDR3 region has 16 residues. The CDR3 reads CASSLRTSGGNNEQFF. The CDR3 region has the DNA TGTGCCAGCAGCCTACGGACTAGCGGGGGTAACAATGAGCAGTTCTTC.

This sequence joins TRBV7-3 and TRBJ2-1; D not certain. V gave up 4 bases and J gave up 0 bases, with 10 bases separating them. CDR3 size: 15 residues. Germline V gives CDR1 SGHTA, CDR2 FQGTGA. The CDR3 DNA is TGTGCCAGCAGCTCGGCTGCAAACTCCTACAATGAGCAGTTCTTC. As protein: CASSSAANSYNEQFF.

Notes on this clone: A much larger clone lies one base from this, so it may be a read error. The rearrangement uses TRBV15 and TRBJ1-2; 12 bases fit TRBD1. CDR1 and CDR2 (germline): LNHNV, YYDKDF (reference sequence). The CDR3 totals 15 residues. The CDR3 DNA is TGTGCCGCCAGCAGTGGGACAGGGGGCTTCTATGGCTACACCTTC. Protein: CAASSGTGGFYGYTF.

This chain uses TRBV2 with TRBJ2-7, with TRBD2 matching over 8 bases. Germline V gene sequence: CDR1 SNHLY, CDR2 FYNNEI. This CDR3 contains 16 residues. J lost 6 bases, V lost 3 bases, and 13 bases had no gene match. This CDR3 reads CASSDTALAEEPEQYF. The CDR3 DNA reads TGTGCCAGCAGTGACACAGCACTAGCGGAAGAACCCGAGCAGTACTTC.

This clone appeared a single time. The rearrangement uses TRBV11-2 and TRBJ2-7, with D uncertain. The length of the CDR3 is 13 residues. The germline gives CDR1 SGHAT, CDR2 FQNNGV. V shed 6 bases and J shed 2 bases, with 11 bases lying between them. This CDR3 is CASSAAPTYEQYF. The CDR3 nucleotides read TGTGCCAGCAGTGCGGCCCCCACCTACGAGCAGTACTTC.

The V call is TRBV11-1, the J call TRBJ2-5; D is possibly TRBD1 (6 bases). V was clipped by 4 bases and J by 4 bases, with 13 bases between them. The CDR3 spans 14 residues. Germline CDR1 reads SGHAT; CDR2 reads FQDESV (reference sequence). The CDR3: CASSSLGGRETQYF. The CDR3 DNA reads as TGTGCCAGCAGCTCTTTAGGGGGTAGAGAGACCCAGTACTTC.

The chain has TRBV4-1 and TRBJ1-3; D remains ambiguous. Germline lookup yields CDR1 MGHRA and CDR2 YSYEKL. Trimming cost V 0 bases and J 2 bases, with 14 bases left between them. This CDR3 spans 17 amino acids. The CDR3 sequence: CASSQEVGLQAGNTIYF. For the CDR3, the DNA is TGCGCCAGCAGCCAAGAAGTTGGGCTGCAGGCTGGAAACACCATATATTTT.

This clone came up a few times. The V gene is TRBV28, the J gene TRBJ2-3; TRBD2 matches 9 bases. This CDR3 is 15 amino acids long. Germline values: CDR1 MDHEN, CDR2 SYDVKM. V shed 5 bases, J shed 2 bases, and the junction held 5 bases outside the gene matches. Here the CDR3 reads CASSGSGSPTDTQYF. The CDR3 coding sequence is TGTGCCAGCAGTGGTAGCGGGAGCCCCACAGATACGCAGTATTTT.

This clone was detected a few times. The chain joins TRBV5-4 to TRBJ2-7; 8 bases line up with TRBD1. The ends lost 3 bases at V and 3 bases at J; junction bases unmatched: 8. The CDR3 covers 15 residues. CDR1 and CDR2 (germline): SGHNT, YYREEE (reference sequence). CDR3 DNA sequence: TGTGCCAGCAGCTGGCCCGGACAGGGCTACTACGAGCAGTACTTC. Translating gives CASSWPGQGYYEQYF.

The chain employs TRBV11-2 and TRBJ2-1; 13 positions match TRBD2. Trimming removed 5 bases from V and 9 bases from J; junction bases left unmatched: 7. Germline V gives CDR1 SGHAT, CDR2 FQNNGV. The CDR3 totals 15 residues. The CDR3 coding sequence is TGTGCCAGCAGCCAAGGACTAGCGGGAGTGAGTGAGCAGTTCTTC. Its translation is CASSQGLAGVSEQFF.

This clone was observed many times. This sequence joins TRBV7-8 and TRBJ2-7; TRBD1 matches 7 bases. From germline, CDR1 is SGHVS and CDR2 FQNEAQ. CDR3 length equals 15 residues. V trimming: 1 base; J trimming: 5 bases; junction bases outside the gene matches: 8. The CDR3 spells CASSLGRGLGNEQYF. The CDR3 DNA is TGTGCCAGCAGCTTAGGAAGGGGGCTAGGGAACGAGCAGTACTTC. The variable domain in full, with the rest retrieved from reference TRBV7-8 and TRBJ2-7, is GAGVSQSPRYKVAKRGQDVALRCDPISGHVSLFWYQQALGQGPEFLTYFQNEAQLDKSGLPSDRFFAERPEGSVSTLKIQRTQQEDSAVYLCASSLGRGLGNEQYFGPGTRLTVT.

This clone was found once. CDR3 in amino acids: CASHPTTSGETQYF. The CDR3 DNA sequence: TGTGCCAGCCATCCTACAACCTCCGGAGAGACCCAGTACTTC. V usage is TRBV5-6 and J usage is TRBJ2-5; D remains ambiguous. The CDR3 length is 14 residues. Germline-derived CDR1 and CDR2 are SGHDT and YYEEEE. V was cut by 7 bases and J by 4 bases, with 17 bases left in between.

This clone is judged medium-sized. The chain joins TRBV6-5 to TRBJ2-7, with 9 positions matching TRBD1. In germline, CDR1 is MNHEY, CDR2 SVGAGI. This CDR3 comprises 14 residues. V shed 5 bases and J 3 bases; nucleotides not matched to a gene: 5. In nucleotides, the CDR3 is TGTGCCAGCAGTGCCTCGACAGGGGGCTACGAGCAGTACTTC. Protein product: CASSASTGGYEQYF.

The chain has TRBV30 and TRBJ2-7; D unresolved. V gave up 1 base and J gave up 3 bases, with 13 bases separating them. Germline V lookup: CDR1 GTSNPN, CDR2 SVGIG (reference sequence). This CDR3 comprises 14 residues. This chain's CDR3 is CAWSATVTFYEQYF. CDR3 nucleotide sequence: TGTGCCTGGAGTGCTACAGTGACTTTCTACGAGCAGTACTTC.

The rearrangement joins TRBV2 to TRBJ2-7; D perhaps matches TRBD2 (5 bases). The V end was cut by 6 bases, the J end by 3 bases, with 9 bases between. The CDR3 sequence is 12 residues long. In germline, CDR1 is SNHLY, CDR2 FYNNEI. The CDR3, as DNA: TGTGCCAGCAGCGGGAATAGCTACGAGCAGTACTTC. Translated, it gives CASSGNSYEQYF.

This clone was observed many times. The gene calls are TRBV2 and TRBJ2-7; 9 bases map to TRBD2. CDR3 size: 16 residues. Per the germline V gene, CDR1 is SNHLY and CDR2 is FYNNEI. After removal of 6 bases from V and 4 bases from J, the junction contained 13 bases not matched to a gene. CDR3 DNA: TGTGCCAGCAGCCCGGGGGGAGCGGGAGGATGGTACGAGCAGTACTTC. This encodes CASSPGGAGGWYEQYF. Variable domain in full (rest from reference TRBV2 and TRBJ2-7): EPEVTQTPSHQVTQMGQEVILRCVPISNHLYFYWYRQILGQKVEFLVSFYNNEISEKSEIFDDQFSVERPDGSNFTLKIRSTKLEDSAMYFCASSPGGAGGWYEQYFGPGTRLTVT.